Reported below is one T cell receptor (beta chain). Its target is not known. The sample originates from a study of CD8 T cells in Susac syndrome. V lost 6 bases and J lost 6, with 6 bases in between. CDR1 is SGDLS, CDR2 YYNGEE, per germline. The CDR3 runs 10 residues. After extraction with the RNeasy kit, about 0.45 to 1 ug of the RNA was reverse transcribed using random hexamers. immunoSEQ multiplex PCR amplified TCR beta CDR3 across 54 Vbeta, 13 Jbeta. TCRdb analysed the immunoSEQ multiplex PCR reads with MiXCR anew, one entry per CDR3 protein. The table lists fewer than 200,000 distinct CDR3 sequences, around 95% of them singletons. The T cells that were sequenced for TCR beta were CD8+ and CD4+ cells from blood. Bulk CD8+ and CD4+ cells came from magnetic negative isolation; CD8+ TEMRA by FACS. Whole-study findings and limits: The authors acknowledged that the study's TCR sequencing and HLA analysis involved relatively few individuals.

This sequence joins TRBV9 and TRBJ2-5, with unresolved D. The receptor comes from a human donor with multiple sclerosis. Sequenced input: CD8+ T cells from PBMCs. CDR3 sequence (DNA): TGTGCCAGCAATAGTAAGACCCAGTACTTC. Translating gives CASNSKTQYF. The full variable domain, with the rest looked up from reference TRBV9 and TRBJ2-5, is DSGVTQTPKHLITATGQRVTLRCSPRSGDLSVYWYQQSLDQGLQFLIQYYNGEERAKGNILERFSAQQFPDLHSELNLSSLELGDSALYFCASNSKTQYFGPGTRLLVL.